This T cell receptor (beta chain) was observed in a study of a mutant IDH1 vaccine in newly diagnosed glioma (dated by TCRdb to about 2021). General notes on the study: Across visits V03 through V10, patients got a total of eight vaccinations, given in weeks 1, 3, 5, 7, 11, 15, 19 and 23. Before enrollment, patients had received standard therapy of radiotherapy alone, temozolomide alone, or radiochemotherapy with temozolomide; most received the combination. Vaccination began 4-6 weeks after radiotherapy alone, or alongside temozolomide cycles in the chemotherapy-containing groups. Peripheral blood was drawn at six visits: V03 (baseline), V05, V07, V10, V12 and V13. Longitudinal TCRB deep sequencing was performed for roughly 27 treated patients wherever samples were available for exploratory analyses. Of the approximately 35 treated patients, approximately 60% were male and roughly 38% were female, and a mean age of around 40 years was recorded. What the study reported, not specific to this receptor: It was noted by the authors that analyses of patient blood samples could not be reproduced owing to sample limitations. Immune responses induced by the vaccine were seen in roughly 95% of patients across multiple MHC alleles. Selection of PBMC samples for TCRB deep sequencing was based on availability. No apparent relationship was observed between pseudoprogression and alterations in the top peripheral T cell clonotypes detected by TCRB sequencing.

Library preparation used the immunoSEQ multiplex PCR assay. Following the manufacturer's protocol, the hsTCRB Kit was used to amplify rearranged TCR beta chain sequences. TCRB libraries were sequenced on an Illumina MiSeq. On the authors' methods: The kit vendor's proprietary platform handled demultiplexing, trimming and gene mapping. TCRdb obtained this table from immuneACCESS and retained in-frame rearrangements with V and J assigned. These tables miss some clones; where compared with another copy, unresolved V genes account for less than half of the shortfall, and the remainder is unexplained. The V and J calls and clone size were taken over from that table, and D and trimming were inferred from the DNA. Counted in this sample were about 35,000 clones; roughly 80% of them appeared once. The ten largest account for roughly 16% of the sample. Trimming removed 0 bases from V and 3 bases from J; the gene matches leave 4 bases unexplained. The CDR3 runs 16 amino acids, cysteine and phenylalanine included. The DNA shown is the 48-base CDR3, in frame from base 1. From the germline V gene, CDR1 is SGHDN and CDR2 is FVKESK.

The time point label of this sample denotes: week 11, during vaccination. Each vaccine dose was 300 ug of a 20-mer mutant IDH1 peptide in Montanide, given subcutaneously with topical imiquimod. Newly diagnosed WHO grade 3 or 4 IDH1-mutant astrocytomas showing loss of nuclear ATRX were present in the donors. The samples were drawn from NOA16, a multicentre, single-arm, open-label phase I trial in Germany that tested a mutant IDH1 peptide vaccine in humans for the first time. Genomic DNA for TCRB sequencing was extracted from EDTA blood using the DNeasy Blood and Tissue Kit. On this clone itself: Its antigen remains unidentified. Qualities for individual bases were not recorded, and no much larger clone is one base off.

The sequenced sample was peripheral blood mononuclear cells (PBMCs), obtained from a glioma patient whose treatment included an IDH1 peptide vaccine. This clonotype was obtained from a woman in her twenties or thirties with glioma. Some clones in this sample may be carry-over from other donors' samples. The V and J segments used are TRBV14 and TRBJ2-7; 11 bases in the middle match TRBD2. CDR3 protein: CASSQDHTSGSYEQYF. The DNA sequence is TGTGCCAGCAGCCAAGATCATACTAGCGGGAGCTACGAGCAGTACTTC.